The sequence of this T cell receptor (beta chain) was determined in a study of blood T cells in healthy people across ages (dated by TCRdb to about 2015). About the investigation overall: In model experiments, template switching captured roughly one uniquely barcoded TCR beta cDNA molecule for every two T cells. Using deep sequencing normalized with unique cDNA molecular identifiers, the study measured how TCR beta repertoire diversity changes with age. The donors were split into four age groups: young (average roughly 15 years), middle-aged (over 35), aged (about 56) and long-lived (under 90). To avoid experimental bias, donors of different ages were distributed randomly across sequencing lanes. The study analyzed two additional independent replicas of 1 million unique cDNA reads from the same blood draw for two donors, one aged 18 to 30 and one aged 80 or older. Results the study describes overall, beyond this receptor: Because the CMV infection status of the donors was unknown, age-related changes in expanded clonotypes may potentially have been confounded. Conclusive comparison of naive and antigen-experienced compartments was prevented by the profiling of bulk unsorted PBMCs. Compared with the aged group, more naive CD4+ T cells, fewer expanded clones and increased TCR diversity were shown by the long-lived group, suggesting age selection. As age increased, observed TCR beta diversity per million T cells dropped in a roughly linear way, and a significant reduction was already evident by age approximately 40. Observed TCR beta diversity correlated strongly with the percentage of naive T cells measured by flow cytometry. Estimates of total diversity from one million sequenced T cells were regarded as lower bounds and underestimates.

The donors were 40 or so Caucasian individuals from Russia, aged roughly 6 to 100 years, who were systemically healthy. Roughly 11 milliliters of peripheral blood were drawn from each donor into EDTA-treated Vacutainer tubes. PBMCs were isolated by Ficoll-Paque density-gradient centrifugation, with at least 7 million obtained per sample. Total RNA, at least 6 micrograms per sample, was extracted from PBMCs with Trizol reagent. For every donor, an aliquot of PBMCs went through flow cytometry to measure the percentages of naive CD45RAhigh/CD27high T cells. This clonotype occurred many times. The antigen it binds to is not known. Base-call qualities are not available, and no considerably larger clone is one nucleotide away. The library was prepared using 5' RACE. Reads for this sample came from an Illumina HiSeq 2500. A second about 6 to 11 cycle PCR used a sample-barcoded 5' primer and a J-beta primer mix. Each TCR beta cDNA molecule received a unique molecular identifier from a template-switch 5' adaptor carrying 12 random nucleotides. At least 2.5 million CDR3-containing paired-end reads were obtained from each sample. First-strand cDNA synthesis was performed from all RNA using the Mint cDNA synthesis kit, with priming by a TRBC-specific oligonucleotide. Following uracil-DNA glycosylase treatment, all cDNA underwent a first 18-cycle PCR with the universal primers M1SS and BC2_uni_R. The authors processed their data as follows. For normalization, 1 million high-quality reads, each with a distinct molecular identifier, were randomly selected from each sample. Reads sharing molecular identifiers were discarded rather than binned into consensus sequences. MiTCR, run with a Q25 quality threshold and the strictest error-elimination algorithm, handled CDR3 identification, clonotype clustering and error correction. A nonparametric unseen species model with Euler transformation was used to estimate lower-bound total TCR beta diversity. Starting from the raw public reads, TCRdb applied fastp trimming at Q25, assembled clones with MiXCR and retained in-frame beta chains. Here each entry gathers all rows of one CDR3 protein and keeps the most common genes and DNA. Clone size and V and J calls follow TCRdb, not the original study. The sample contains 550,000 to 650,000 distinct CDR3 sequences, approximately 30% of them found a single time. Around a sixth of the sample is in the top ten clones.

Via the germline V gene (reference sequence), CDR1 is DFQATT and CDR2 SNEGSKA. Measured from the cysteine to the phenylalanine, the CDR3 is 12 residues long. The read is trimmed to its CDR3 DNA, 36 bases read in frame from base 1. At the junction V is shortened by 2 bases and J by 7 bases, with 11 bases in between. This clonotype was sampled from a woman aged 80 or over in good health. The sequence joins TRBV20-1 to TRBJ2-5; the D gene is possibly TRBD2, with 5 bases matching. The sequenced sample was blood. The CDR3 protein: CSARSGPGTQYF. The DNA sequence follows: TGCAGTGCTAGAAGCGGTCCAGGGACCCAGTACTTC.